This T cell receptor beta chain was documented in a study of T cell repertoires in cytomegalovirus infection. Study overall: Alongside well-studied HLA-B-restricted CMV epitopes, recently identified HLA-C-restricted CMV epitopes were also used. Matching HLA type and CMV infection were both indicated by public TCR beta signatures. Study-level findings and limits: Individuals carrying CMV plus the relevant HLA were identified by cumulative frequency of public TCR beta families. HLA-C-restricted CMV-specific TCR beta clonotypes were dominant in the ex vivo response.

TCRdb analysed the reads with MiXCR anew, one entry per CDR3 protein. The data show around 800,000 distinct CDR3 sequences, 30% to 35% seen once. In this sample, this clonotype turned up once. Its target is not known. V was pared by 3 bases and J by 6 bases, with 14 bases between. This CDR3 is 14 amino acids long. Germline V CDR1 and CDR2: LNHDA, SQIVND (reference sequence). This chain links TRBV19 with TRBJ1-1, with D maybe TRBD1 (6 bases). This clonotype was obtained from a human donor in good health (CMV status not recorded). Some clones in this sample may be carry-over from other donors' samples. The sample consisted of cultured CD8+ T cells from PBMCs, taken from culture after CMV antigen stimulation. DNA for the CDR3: TGTGCCAGTAGTATTGAACAGGGAGGGGCTGAAGCTTTCTTT. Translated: CASSIEQGGAEAFF.